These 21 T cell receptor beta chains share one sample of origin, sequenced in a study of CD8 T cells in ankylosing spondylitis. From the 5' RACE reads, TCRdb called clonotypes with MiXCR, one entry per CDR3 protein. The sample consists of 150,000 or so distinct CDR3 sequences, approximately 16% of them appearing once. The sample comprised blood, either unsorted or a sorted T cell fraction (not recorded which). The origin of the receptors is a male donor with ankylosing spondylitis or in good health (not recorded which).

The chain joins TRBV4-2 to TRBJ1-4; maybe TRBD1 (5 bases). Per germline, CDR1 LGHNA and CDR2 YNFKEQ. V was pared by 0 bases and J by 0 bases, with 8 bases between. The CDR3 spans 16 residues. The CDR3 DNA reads TGTGCCAGCAGCCAAGAGCCGGGGGCAACTAATGAAAAACTGTTTTTT. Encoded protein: CASSQEPGATNEKLFF.

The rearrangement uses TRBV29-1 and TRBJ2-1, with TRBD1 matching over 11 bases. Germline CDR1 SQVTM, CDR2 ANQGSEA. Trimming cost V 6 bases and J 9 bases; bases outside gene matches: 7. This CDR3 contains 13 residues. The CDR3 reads CSVAGQGDAEQFF. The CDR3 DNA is TGCAGCGTCGCGGGACAGGGGGACGCTGAGCAGTTCTTC.

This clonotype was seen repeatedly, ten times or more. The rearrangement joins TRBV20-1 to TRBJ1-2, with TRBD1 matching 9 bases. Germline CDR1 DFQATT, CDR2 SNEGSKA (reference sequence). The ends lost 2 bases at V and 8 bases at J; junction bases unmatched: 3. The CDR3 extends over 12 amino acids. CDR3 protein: CSARTGGEGYTF. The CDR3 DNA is TGCAGTGCTAGAACAGGGGGCGAAGGCTACACCTTC.

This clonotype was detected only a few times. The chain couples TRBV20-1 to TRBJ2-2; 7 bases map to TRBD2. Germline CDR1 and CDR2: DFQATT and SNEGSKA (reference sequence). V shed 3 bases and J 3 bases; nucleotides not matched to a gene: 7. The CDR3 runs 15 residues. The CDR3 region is CSASRLAPDTGELFF. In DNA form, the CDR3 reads TGCAGTGCTAGCCGACTAGCTCCAGACACCGGGGAGCTGTTTTTT.

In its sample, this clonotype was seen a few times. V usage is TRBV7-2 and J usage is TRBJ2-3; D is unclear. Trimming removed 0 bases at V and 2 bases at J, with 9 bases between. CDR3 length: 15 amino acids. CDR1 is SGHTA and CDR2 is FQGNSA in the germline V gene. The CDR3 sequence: CASSLAGSTTDTQYF. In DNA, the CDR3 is TGTGCCAGCAGCTTAGCTGGCTCGACCACAGATACGCAGTATTTT.

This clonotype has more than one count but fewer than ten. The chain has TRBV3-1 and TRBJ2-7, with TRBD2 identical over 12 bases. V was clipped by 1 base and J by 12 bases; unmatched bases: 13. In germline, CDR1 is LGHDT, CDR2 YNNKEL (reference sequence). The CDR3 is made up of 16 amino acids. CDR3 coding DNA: TGTGCCAGCAGCCAAGGTGCGTTACTAGCGGGAGGAAGACTGTACTTC. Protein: CASSQGALLAGGRLYF.

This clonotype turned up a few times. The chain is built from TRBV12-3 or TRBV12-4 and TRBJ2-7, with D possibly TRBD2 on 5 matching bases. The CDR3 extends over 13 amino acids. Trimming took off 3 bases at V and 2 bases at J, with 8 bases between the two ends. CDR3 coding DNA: TGTGCCAGCAGTTTTTCACTAGCCTACGAGCAGTACTTC. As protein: CASSFSLAYEQYF.

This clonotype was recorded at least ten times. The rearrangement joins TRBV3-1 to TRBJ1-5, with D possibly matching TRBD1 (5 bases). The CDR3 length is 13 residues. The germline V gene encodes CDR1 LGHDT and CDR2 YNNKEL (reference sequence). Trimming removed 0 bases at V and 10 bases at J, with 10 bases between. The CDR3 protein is CASSQDRDFPQHF. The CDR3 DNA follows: TGTGCCAGCAGCCAAGATCGGGACTTTCCCCAGCATTTT.

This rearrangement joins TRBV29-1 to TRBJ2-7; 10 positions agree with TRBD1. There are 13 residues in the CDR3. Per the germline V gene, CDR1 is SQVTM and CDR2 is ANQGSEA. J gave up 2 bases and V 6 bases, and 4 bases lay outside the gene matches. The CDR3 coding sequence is TGCAGCGTCGAGACAGGGGGCCCCTACGAGCAGTACTTC. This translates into CSVETGGPYEQYF.

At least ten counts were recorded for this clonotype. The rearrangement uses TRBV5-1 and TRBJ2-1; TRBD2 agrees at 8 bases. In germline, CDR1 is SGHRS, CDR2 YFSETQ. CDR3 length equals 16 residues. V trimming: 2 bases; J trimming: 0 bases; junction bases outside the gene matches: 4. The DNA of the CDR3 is TGCGCCAGCAGCTTACGGACTAGCTACTCCTACAATGAGCAGTTCTTC. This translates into CASSLRTSYSYNEQFF.

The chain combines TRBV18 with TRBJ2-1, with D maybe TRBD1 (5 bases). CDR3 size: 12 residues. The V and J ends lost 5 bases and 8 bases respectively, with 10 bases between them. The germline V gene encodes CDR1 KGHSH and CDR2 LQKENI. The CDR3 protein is CASSAQGHEQFF. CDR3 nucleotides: TGTGCCAGCTCAGCTCAGGGCCATGAGCAGTTCTTC. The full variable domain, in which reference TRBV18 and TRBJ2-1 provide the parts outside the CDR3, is NAGVMQNPRHLVRRRGQEARLRCSPMKGHSHVYWYRQLPEEGLKFMVYLQKENIIDESGMPKERFSAEFPKEGPSILRIQQVVRGDSAAYFCASSAQGHEQFFGPGTRLTVL.

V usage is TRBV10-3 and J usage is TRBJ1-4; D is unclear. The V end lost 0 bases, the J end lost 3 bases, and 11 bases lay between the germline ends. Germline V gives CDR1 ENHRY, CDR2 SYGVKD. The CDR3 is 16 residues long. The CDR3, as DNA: TGTGCCATCAGTGAGTCGAAGGCAGGTCCTAATGAAAAACTGTTTTTT. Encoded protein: CAISESKAGPNEKLFF.

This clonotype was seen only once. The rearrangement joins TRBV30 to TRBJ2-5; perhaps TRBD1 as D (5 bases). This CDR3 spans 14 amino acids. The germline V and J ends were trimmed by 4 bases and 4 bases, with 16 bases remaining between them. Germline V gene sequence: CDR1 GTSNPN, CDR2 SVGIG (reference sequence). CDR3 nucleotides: TGTGCCTGGACCCAACCAGGGTGGGGAGAGACCCAGTACTTC. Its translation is CAWTQPGWGETQYF.

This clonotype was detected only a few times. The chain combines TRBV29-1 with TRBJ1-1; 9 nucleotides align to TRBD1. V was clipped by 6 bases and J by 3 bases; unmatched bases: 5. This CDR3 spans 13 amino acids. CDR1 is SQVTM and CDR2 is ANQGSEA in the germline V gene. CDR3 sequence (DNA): TGCAGCGTCTTACAGGGGGCGGACACTGAAGCTTTCTTT. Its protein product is CSVLQGADTEAFF.

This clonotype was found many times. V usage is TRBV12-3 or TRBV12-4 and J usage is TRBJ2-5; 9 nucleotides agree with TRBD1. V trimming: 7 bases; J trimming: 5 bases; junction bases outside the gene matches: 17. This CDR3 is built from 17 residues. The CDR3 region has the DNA TGTGCCAGCACCGACCATACTAAAACAGGGGGCTCGGAGACCCAGTACTTC. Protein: CASTDHTKTGGSETQYF.

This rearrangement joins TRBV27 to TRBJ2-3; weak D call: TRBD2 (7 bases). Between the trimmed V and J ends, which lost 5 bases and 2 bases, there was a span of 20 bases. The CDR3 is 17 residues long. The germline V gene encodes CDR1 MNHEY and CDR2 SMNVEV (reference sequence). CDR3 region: CASSALGGLRHTDTQYF. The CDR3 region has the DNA TGTGCCAGCAGTGCCCTCGGGGGGCTGAGGCACACAGATACGCAGTATTTT.

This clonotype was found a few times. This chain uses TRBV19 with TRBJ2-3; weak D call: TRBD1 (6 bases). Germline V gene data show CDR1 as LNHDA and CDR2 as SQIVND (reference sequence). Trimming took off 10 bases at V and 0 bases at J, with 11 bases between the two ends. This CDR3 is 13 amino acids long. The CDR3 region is CATRTGSTDTQYF. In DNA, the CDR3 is TGTGCCACCCGCACAGGGAGCACAGATACGCAGTATTTT.

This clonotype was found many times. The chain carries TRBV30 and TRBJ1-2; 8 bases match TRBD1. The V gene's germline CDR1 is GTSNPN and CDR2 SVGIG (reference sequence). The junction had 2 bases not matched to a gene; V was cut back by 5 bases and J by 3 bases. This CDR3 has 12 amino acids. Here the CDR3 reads CAWGQGHYGYTF. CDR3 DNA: TGTGCCTGGGGACAGGGCCACTATGGCTACACCTTC.

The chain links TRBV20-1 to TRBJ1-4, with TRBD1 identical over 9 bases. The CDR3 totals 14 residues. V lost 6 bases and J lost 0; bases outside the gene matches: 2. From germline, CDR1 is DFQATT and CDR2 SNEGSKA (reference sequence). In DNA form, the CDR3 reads TGCAGTGCCGGGGACAGGGCAACTAATGAAAAACTGTTTTTT. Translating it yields CSAGDRATNEKLFF.

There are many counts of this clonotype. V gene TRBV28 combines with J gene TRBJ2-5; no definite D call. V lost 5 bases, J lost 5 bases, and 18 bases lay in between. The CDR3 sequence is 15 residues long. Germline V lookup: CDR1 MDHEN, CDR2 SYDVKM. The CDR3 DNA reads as TGTGCCAGCAGTCCCCCACGGGTGGGCGAGGAGACCCAGTACTTC. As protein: CASSPPRVGEETQYF.

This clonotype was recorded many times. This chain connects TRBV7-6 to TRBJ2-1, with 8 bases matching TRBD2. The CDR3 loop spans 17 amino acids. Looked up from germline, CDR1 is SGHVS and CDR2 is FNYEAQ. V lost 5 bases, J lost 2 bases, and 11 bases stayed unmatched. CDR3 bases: TGTGCCAGCAGCGCCCCACCCCCGGGACTAGCCTACAATGAGCAGTTCTTC. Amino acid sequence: CASSAPPPGLAYNEQFF.